This T cell receptor (beta chain) was profiled in a study of graft-versus-host responses after intestinal transplantation. Clones were read by immunoSEQ multiplex PCR, and TCRdb kept only the in-frame ones, dropping some. The profile shows tens of thousands of clones, roughly nine tenths of them singletons. Notes on this clone: The antigen remains unidentified.

CDR1 is SGDLS and CDR2 is YYNGEE in the germline V gene. V was clipped by 2 bases and J by 6 bases; unmatched bases: 8. The CDR3 runs to 15 residues. The chain joins TRBV9 to TRBJ2-1, with 7 bases matching TRBD2. This sequence was found in a human donor who received an intestinal transplant. The specimen comprised unstimulated CD8+ T cells sorted from spleen or lymph node cells, sampled before intestinal transplant. The CDR3 loop reads CASSVGERLANEQFF. The CDR3 DNA reads as TGTGCCAGCAGCGTGGGGGAGAGACTAGCCAATGAGCAGTTCTTC.